This T cell receptor beta chain was recovered during a study of early stage breast cancer tumors. Across the study: Under 10 ER+/PR+/HER2- tumors were invasive ductal; a few were invasive lobular.

V lost 0 bases and J 0 bases, leaving 12 bases between the germline ends. Germline V CDR1 and CDR2: SGHAT, FQNNGV. There are 17 residues in the CDR3. The study's findings and limits: Tumors had roughly 2.5-fold higher T cell density and higher clonality than adjacent normal breast tissue. Enriched TCRB sequences shared across patients were mostly commonly generated sequences.

Each sample had two DNA replicates, roughly 0.5 ug blood or 1.5 ug tissue. Measured with immunoSEQ multiplex PCR; TCRdb has only the in-frame clones, and not every one. The table shows about 30,000 clones, with under 75% occurring only once. Comments on this clone: Its antigen is not known.

Sequences were obtained from blood. This TCR derives from a person aged 45-60 years with breast cancer. The V gene is TRBV11-2, the J gene TRBJ2-4; D call uncertain. The CDR3 sequence: CASSLDQSILAKNIQYF. DNA of the CDR3: TGTGCCAGCAGCTTAGATCAGAGTATTCTAGCCAAAAACATTCAGTACTTC.